This T cell receptor (beta chain) was sequenced in a study of shared clonotypes between healthy human individuals. Broader study findings: Researchers found naive subsets generally carried larger estimated richness than memory subsets. Although depth was large, rarefaction showed that sequencing of the sorted subsets was incomplete.

On this clone itself: Its matching antigen is unknown.

Original processing notes: Sequence data from immunoSEQ were junction-only and lacked quality scores; consequently, filtering differed. This table comes from immunoSEQ multiplex PCR, and its TCRdb copy is limited to in-frame clones, with some not included. The DNA was the basis for D and trimming; V, J and clone size are from that table. The sample lists about 1 million clones; about 77% were seen once. Splitting the CD4+ cells yielded a CD45RA+ naive subset and a CD45RA-negative memory subset. This CDR3 is built from 17 residues. CDR1 SGHRS and CDR2 YFSETQ come from the germline V gene. V was pared by 4 bases and J by 2 bases, with 16 bases between.

This chain uses TRBV5-1 with TRBJ1-6; maybe TRBD1 (5 bases). Sequencing was carried out using memory CD4+ T cells sorted from blood. Subset indicated: CD45RA-negative fraction. This receptor was taken from a young man in good health. As DNA, the CDR3 is TGCGCCAGCAGCCCGGAGGGGCTTATAACCTATAATTCACCCCTCCACTTT. Encoded protein: CASSPEGLITYNSPLHF.